The 26 T cell receptor beta chains reported below all come from one sample, sequenced in a study of cytomegalovirus exposure and HLA in healthy donors. Both 60 Vbeta primers and 13 Jbeta primers went into the PCR. Using immunoSEQ multiplex PCR, the repertoire was profiled, and TCRdb retains in-frame clones only, with some absent. The repertoire includes about 170,000 clones, roughly 81% of them detected once, and 4% to 5% sits in the top ten. Sequenced sample: PBMCs. The receptors were gathered from a woman younger than 35 in good health and CMV-seropositive.

V usage is TRBV2 and J usage is TRBJ2-7, with D tentatively TRBD2 (5 bases). Trimming pared 4 bases from V and 2 bases from J, leaving 18 bases between. This CDR3 comprises 16 residues. Germline V gene data show CDR1 as SNHLY and CDR2 as FYNNEI. CDR3 sequence (DNA): TGTGCCAGCAGTGGGAGTCGGGATTATCGGGCCTACGAGCAGTACTTC. It encodes CASSGSRDYRAYEQYF.

This clone was seen a single time. The chain joins TRBV4-2 to TRBJ2-5; TRBD2 aligns across 10 bases. V shed 1 base and J 0 bases; nucleotides not matched to a gene: 11. Germline V gene data show CDR1 as LGHNA and CDR2 as YNFKEQ. The CDR3 extends over 19 amino acids. This chain's CDR3 is CASSQVGAASGGNQETQYF. CDR3 DNA sequence: TGTGCCAGCAGCCAAGTCGGAGCAGCTAGCGGGGGAAACCAAGAGACCCAGTACTTC.

This CDR3 reads CASRAGTGGGYTF. The CDR3, as DNA: TGTGCCAGCCGAGCCGGGACAGGGGGCGGCTACACCTTC. The V call is TRBV6-1, the J call TRBJ1-2, with 12 bases identical to TRBD1. Germline trimming cut 8 bases from V and 8 bases from J; bases unmatched to any gene: 6. The CDR3 runs 13 residues. Germline V gene lookup returns CDR1 MNHNS and CDR2 SASEGT.

The chain is built from TRBV11-1 and TRBJ2-4; D might be TRBD2 (6 bases). CDR1 is SGHAT and CDR2 is FQDESV in the germline V gene (reference sequence). V was clipped by 1 base and J by 1 base, with 11 bases between them. The CDR3 loop spans 16 amino acids. CDR3 DNA sequence: TGTGCCAGCAGCTTAGGTCTAGGAGGGGCCAAAAACATTCAGTACTTC. Translation gives CASSLGLGGAKNIQYF. Using reference TRBV11-1 and TRBJ2-4 for the parts outside the CDR3, the full variable domain is EAEVAQSPRYKITEKSQAVAFWCDPISGHATLYWYRQILGQGPELLVQFQDESVVDDSQLPKDRFSAERLKGVDSTLKIQPAELGDSAMYLCASSLGLGGAKNIQYFGAGTRLSVL.

The chain links TRBV5-1 to TRBJ1-1; D gene ambiguous. Looked up from germline, CDR1 is SGHRS and CDR2 is YFSETQ. Trimming took 4 bases from V and 11 from J, leaving 21 bases between them. The CDR3 loop spans 14 amino acids. The CDR3 sequence is CASSQSPGEALAFF. CDR3 in DNA: TGCGCCAGCAGCCAAAGTCCGGGAGAAGCACTTGCTTTCTTT.

This chain uses TRBV21-1 with TRBJ2-5; the table's D call, TRBD1, was not checked against the DNA. TRBV21-1 is a pseudogene locus. The CDR3 is 17 amino acids. The CDR3 loop reads CASSNTAWQGIGETQYF. CDR3 bases: TGTGCCAGCAGCAATACCGCATGGCAGGGTATAGGGGAGACCCAGTACTTC.

The chain couples TRBV6-5 to TRBJ1-4; tentatively, D is TRBD1 (5 bases). Germline V gene sequence: CDR1 MNHEY, CDR2 SVGAGI. CDR3 size: 15 residues. The V end lost 5 bases, the J end lost 0 bases, and 10 bases lay between the germline ends. In DNA, the CDR3 is TGTGCCAGCAGTCAGACAGCAGCAACTAATGAAAAACTGTTTTTT. Translation: CASSQTAATNEKLFF.

V usage is TRBV28 and J usage is TRBJ2-1; 9 bases map to TRBD2. The germline V gene has CDR1 MDHEN and CDR2 SYDVKM. CDR3 length: 18 amino acids. With V trimmed by 4 bases and J by 0 bases, 10 bases remained unmatched. CDR3 sequence: CASSWAAGGGSSYNEQFF. In DNA form, the CDR3 reads TGTGCCAGCAGTTGGGCAGCGGGGGGCGGTAGCTCCTACAATGAGCAGTTCTTC.

This clone occurred a few times. The rearrangement uses TRBV19 and TRBJ1-5, with a tentative D call TRBD1 (5 bases). The CDR3 length is 14 residues. The germline V gene has CDR1 LNHDA and CDR2 SQIVND (reference sequence). The germline V and J ends were trimmed by 5 bases and 6 bases, with 14 bases remaining between them. The CDR3 reads CASSSRGRGQPQHF. The DNA of the CDR3 is TGTGCCAGTAGTTCGCGGGGCCGTGGTCAGCCCCAGCATTTT.

The chain recombines TRBV2 with TRBJ1-5, with D uncertain. Deletions cut 5 bases from V and 0 bases from J, with 11 bases between. This CDR3 spans 15 amino acids. Germline CDR1 SNHLY, CDR2 FYNNEI. The DNA for the CDR3 is TGTGCCAGCAGTCCTAGCCGGAATAGCAATCAGCCCCAGCATTTT. It translates to CASSPSRNSNQPQHF.

This clone was detected only a few times. The chain carries TRBV18 and TRBJ1-1, with a weak D call TRBD1 (6 bases). The CDR3 has 13 amino acids. Germline V lookup: CDR1 KGHSH, CDR2 LQKENI. V was cut by 6 bases and J by 4 bases, with 12 bases left in between. The CDR3 DNA follows: TGTGCCAGCTCTCAGGGGTTCGGCACTGAAGCTTTCTTT. Residues: CASSQGFGTEAFF.

The chain uses TRBV11-2 and TRBJ2-1, with 8 nucleotides matching TRBD1. The V gene's germline CDR1 is SGHAT and CDR2 FQNNGV. This CDR3 region has 14 residues. V lost 6 bases, J lost 10 bases, and 11 bases stayed unmatched. The CDR3 loop reads CASRQDRVGDEQFF. The CDR3 DNA sequence: TGTGCCAGCAGACAGGACAGGGTCGGAGACGAGCAGTTCTTC.

The rearrangement joins TRBV19 to TRBJ2-5, with D possibly being TRBD1 (6 bases). The V end lost 1 base, the J end lost 5 bases, and 14 bases lay between the germline ends. The CDR3 runs 15 residues. In germline, CDR1 is LNHDA, CDR2 SQIVND (reference sequence). The CDR3 protein is CASSIVGADGETQYF. As DNA, the CDR3 is TGTGCCAGTAGTATAGTGGGGGCGGATGGGGAGACCCAGTACTTC.

The chain combines TRBV11-2 with TRBJ1-6, with D hard to call. V was clipped by 0 bases and J by 7 bases, with 4 bases between them. Germline V gene lookup returns CDR1 SGHAT and CDR2 FQNNGV. CDR3 length equals 13 residues. As DNA, the CDR3 is TGTGCCAGCAGCTTAGACAGGAATTCACCCCTCCACTTT. It specifies CASSLDRNSPLHF.

CDR3 residues: CASSLEVTTSTDTQYF. DNA of the CDR3: TGTGCCAGCAGCTTGGAAGTCACCACAAGCACAGATACGCAGTATTTT. The rearrangement links TRBV5-4 to TRBJ2-3; no clear D. The V end lost 0 bases, the J end lost 0 bases, and 11 bases lay between the germline ends. Germline CDR1 SGHNT, CDR2 YYREEE (reference sequence). The CDR3 runs 16 residues.

This clone came up a few times. The CDR3: CAISEQDYEQYF. CDR3 DNA: TGTGCCATCAGTGAGCAGGACTACGAGCAGTACTTC. This chain joins TRBV10-3 and TRBJ2-7; D not certain. V lost 2 bases and J lost 3, with 5 bases in between. This CDR3 is 12 amino acids long. Germline V CDR1 and CDR2: ENHRY, SYGVKD.

This clone was picked up a small number of times. V usage is TRBV2 and J usage is TRBJ2-1; D gene unclear. The CDR3 contains 11 residues. Germline CDR1 and CDR2: SNHLY and FYNNEI. V was trimmed by 5 bases and J by 9 bases, leaving 8 bases between them. The CDR3: CASSIQREQFF. The CDR3 DNA reads TGTGCCAGCAGTATTCAGCGTGAGCAGTTCTTC. The complete variable domain, with remaining parts taken from reference TRBV2 and TRBJ2-1, reads EPEVTQTPSHQVTQMGQEVILRCVPISNHLYFYWYRQILGQKVEFLVSFYNNEISEKSEIFDDQFSVERPDGSNFTLKIRSTKLEDSAMYFCASSIQREQFFGPGTRLTVL.

J is TRBJ1-1 and V is TRBV11-1, with 7 bases aligning to TRBD1. The CDR3 runs 15 residues. CDR1 is SGHAT, CDR2 FQDESV, per germline (reference sequence). The J segment lost 3 bases and the V segment lost 4 bases, leaving 8 bases of the junction unmatched. CDR3 DNA sequence: TGTGCCAGCAGCTCTATGACAGGGATGGACACTGAAGCTTTCTTT. Its protein product is CASSSMTGMDTEAFF.

Written as DNA, the CDR3 is TGTGCCAGCACCTTCTATTTGGGAGGGTATGGCTACACCTTC. Translation: CASTFYLGGYGYTF. This chain links TRBV7-2 with TRBJ1-2, with D unresolved. The CDR3 runs to 14 residues. Per germline, CDR1 SGHTA and CDR2 FQGNSA. Between the trimmed V and J ends, which lost 7 bases and 5 bases, there was a span of 17 bases.

The rearrangement uses TRBV29-1 and TRBJ2-5; perhaps TRBD2 as D (5 bases). V was shortened by 4 bases and J by 4 bases, with 28 bases between the two germline ends. The length of the CDR3 is 18 residues. The germline V gene encodes CDR1 SQVTM and CDR2 ANQGSEA. The CDR3 DNA follows: TGCAGCGTTGTGCGCCTGGCTCCACCCAGAAAAGCGGCAGAGACCCAGTACTTC. Amino acid sequence: CSVVRLAPPRKAAETQYF.

This clone appeared a single time. This chain joins TRBV6-5 and TRBJ1-5, with 8 bases lining up with TRBD1. Trimming removed 6 bases from V and 7 bases from J; junction bases left unmatched: 8. CDR3 size: 14 residues. The V gene's germline CDR1 is MNHEY and CDR2 SVGAGI. The DNA for the CDR3 is TGTGCCAGCAGGAGCGGACAGGGTCGACAGCCCCAGCATTTT. Encoded protein: CASRSGQGRQPQHF.

This rearrangement joins TRBV11-2 to TRBJ1-3; 7 bases match TRBD1. With 4 bases clipped from V and 2 bases from J, the junction kept 5 bases outside the gene matches. Germline-derived CDR1 and CDR2 are SGHAT and FQNNGV. CDR3 size: 15 residues. DNA of the CDR3: TGTGCCAGCAGCTCGATACAGGGGACTGGAAACACCATATATTTT. Translated, it gives CASSSIQGTGNTIYF.

The chain uses TRBV7-6 and TRBJ2-7; 8 bases match TRBD2. CDR3 size: 15 residues. Per the germline V gene, CDR1 is SGHVS and CDR2 is FNYEAQ. Unmatched junction bases numbered 11, after V lost 5 bases and J lost 5 bases. The CDR3 reads CASSDRRRGVNEQYF. For the CDR3, the DNA is TGTGCCAGCAGCGACAGGCGGCGGGGGGTCAACGAGCAGTACTTC.

The CDR3 region is CASSRRTGAYEQYF. For the CDR3, the DNA is TGTGCCAGCAGCCGCCGGACAGGGGCCTACGAGCAGTACTTC. The V gene is TRBV7-9, the J gene TRBJ2-7; 9 bases are a match to TRBD1. Per the germline V gene, CDR1 is SEHNR and CDR2 is FQNEAQ (reference sequence). The CDR3 sequence is 14 residues long. J was trimmed by 2 bases and V by 5 bases; bases with no gene match: 4.

This chain connects TRBV6-1 to TRBJ2-1, with 10 bases identical to TRBD1. The CDR3 consists of 14 residues. Unmatched junction bases numbered 8, after V lost 6 bases and J lost 9 bases. Germline CDR1 is MNHNS and CDR2 is SASEGT. CDR3 nucleotides: TGTGCCAGCAGAACCGGGACAGGGGTAGGTGAGCAGTTCTTC. Its protein is CASRTGTGVGEQFF.

Concerning this clone: The junction departs from germline at one end; a sequencing error may be responsible. The chain links TRBV4-2 to TRBJ1-2; 7 bases map to TRBD1. The CDR3 is 16 amino acids. CDR1 and CDR2 from the germline V gene are LGHNA and YNFKEQ. In DNA form, the CDR3 reads TGTGCCGGCAGCCCCCCCGGGACAGCGACTAACTATGGCTACACCTTC. Translating gives CAGSPPGTATNYGYTF.